The 15 T cell receptor beta chains reported below all come from one sample, sequenced in a study of blood T cell repertoires in COVID-19. Assay: immunoSEQ multiplex PCR; the TCRdb copy retains only in-frame clones and omits some. Among 40,000 to 60,000 clones listed, about 79% were seen once. Sequencing was carried out using peripheral blood. The source is a human donor in a cohort sampled during active COVID-19.

The V call is TRBV7-9, the J call TRBJ2-5; 9 nucleotides line up with TRBD2. Germline V gene lookup returns CDR1 SEHNR and CDR2 FQNEAQ (reference sequence). The CDR3 sequence is 15 residues long. Unmatched junction bases numbered 7, after V lost 3 bases and J lost 5 bases. The CDR3 nucleotides are TGTGCCAGCAGCTTCCTGGCGGGAGGGGGGGAGACCCAGTACTTC. Protein product: CASSFLAGGGETQYF. The full variable domain, completed using reference TRBV7-9 and TRBJ2-5, is DTGVSQNPRHKITKRGQNVTFRCDPISEHNRLYWYRQTLGQGPEFLTYFQNEAQLEKSRLLSDRFSAERPKGSFSTLEIQRTEQGDSAMYLCASSFLAGGGETQYFGPGTRLLVL.

The V and J genes are TRBV7-8 and TRBJ1-1; D gene unclear. Germline CDR1 SGHVS, CDR2 FQNEAQ. The CDR3 totals 11 residues. Trimming took 0 bases from V and 11 from J, leaving 7 bases between them. The CDR3 DNA follows: TGTGCCAGCAGCTTAGCGAGGAGCGCTTTCTTT. Translated: CASSLARSAFF. Full variable domain (rest looked up from reference TRBV7-8 and TRBJ1-1): GAGVSQSPRYKVAKRGQDVALRCDPISGHVSLFWYQQALGQGPEFLTYFQNEAQLDKSGLPSDRFFAERPEGSVSTLKIQRTQQEDSAVYLCASSLARSAFFGQGTRLTVV.

The chain joins TRBV30 to TRBJ1-1, with D maybe TRBD1 (5 bases). The CDR3 contains 13 residues. CDR1 and CDR2 from the germline V gene are GTSNPN and SVGIG (reference sequence). Between the trimmed V and J ends, which lost 2 bases and 1 base, there was a span of 8 bases. The CDR3 DNA reads as TGTGCCTGGAGTCCAGGACAGAACACTGAAGCTTTCTTT. Residues: CAWSPGQNTEAFF.

The chain joins TRBV19 to TRBJ1-2, with D hard to call. The V gene's germline CDR1 is LNHDA and CDR2 SQIVND (reference sequence). The CDR3 consists of 11 residues. Between the trimmed V and J ends, which lost 7 bases and 2 bases, there was a span of 5 bases. The CDR3 DNA reads TGTGCCAGTACTACCAACTATGGCTACACCTTC. This translates into CASTTNYGYTF.

This rearrangement joins TRBV4-1 to TRBJ2-5; 7 nucleotides match TRBD1. CDR3 length: 15 residues. Germline V gene lookup returns CDR1 MGHRA and CDR2 YSYEKL. V trimming: 6 bases; J trimming: 2 bases; junction bases outside the gene matches: 9. The CDR3 protein is CASSRSGTVQETQYF. The DNA for the CDR3 is TGCGCCAGCAGTCGTTCGGGGACAGTTCAAGAGACCCAGTACTTC.

J is TRBJ2-7 and V is TRBV20-1, with TRBD2 identical over 11 bases. Germline CDR1 and CDR2: DFQATT and SNEGSKA (reference sequence). The CDR3 runs to 12 residues. With 3 bases clipped from V and 6 bases from J, the junction kept 1 base outside the gene matches. The CDR3 spells CSASSGRAEQYF. As DNA, the CDR3 is TGCAGTGCTAGTAGCGGGAGGGCCGAGCAGTACTTC.

This clone was counted between two and nine times. The chain employs TRBV5-1 and TRBJ2-6, with TRBD2 identical over 7 bases. CDR1 is SGHRS and CDR2 is YFSETQ in the germline V gene. The CDR3 is 16 residues long. The ends lost 1 base at V and 2 bases at J; junction bases unmatched: 3. The DNA for the CDR3 is TGCGCCAGCAGCTTGAGGGGAGGGGCTGGGGCCAACGTCCTGACTTTC. The encoded protein is CASSLRGGAGANVLTF.

The chain uses TRBV29-1 and TRBJ1-1; D may be TRBD1 (6 bases). The V gene's germline CDR1 is SQVTM and CDR2 ANQGSEA. This CDR3 region has 13 residues. V gave up 3 bases and J gave up 0 bases, with 8 bases separating them. The CDR3 loop reads CSVDPGVNTEAFF. The CDR3, as DNA: TGCAGCGTTGATCCAGGGGTGAACACTGAAGCTTTCTTT.

This sequence joins TRBV7-2 and TRBJ2-7, with unresolved D. The CDR3 covers 13 residues. The germline gives CDR1 SGHTA, CDR2 FQGNSA. Trimming removed 0 bases at V and 7 bases at J, with 10 bases between. CDR3 loop: CASSLAGFQEQYF. The CDR3 nucleotides are TGTGCCAGCAGCTTAGCCGGGTTTCAAGAGCAGTACTTC.

This clone was recorded once. The J gene is TRBJ2-7, the V gene TRBV7-6; 8 positions agree with TRBD1. CDR1 is SGHVS and CDR2 is FNYEAQ in the germline V gene. This CDR3 comprises 16 residues. The trim removed 1 base at V and 4 bases at J, leaving 9 bases unmatched. In DNA, the CDR3 is TGTGCCAGCAGCTTAGTGAGGGACAGGCAGAGATACGAGCAGTACTTC. It codes for CASSLVRDRQRYEQYF.

The chain couples TRBV18 to TRBJ1-6; 9 bases match TRBD1. Germline V gives CDR1 KGHSH, CDR2 LQKENI. This CDR3 spans 16 amino acids. V was pared by 6 bases and J by 6 bases, with 9 bases of the junction left unmatched. Here the CDR3 DNA reads TGTGCCAGCTCGTTCGTGGGGGACAGGGCTAATTCACCCCTCCACTTT. This encodes CASSFVGDRANSPLHF.

This rearrangement joins TRBV19 to TRBJ1-4; 10 bases are a match to TRBD1. Losses at the gene ends were 4 bases for V and 7 bases for J; bases not matched to a gene: 9. The CDR3 runs 16 residues. Germline CDR1 LNHDA, CDR2 SQIVND (reference sequence). In DNA form, the CDR3 reads TGTGCCAGTAGTAACCCCCGGGACAGGGGTGGTGAAAAACTGTTTTTT. Protein: CASSNPRDRGGEKLFF. Complete variable domain (other parts from reference TRBV19 and TRBJ1-4): DGGITQSPKYLFRKEGQNVTLSCEQNLNHDAMYWYRQDPGQGLRLIYYSQIVNDFQKGDIAEGYSVSREKKESFPLTVTSAQKNPTAFYLCASSNPRDRGGEKLFFGSGTQLSVL.

The chain is built from TRBV4-2 and TRBJ2-1; no clear D gene. Germline loops: CDR1 LGHNA, CDR2 YNFKEQ. This CDR3 has 16 residues. V was cut by 0 bases and J by 6 bases, with 15 bases left in between. CDR3 residues: CASSQEGLVLGNEQFF. The CDR3 DNA reads TGTGCCAGCAGCCAAGAAGGCCTAGTATTGGGCAATGAGCAGTTCTTC.

The chain joins TRBV18 to TRBJ1-1; D is ambiguous. Germline assignment: CDR1 KGHSH and CDR2 LQKENI. The CDR3 length is 14 residues. Trimming removed 3 bases from V and 5 bases from J, with 13 bases in between. This CDR3 reads CASSPLRFETEAFF. In DNA form, the CDR3 reads TGTGCCAGCTCACCTCTCAGGTTTGAAACTGAAGCTTTCTTT.

The chain combines TRBV6-5 with TRBJ1-2; TRBD1 is a possible D gene (6 bases). V was cut by 3 bases and J by 2 bases, with 13 bases left in between. This CDR3 has 15 residues. CDR1 and CDR2 (germline): MNHEY, SVGAGI. This CDR3 is CASSYRGGANYGYTF. For the CDR3, the DNA is TGTGCCAGCAGTTATCGGGGGGGGGCCAACTATGGCTACACCTTC.